This T cell receptor beta chain emerged from a study of metastatic and nonmetastatic thyroid tumors. Study-wide background: It was across blood and tumor or nodule tissue from malignant and benign thyroid patients that repertoires were compared.

This clone was detected ten times or more. The V end was cut by 8 bases, the J end by 6 bases, with 10 bases between. CDR3 length: 11 amino acids. CDR1 MDHEN and CDR2 SYDVKM come from the germline V gene. No patient had received any treatment before thyroid surgery. TCRdb re-processed the PCR reads through MiXCR. This sample has tens of thousands of clones, with more than 15% found just once. The sample consisted of adjacent normal tissue. The V and J genes are TRBV28 and TRBJ1-2; D gene unclear. The sequence was obtained from a male donor with papillary thyroid cancer or a benign thyroid nodule (not recorded which). Some clones in this sample may be carry-over from other donors' samples. The CDR3 protein is CASLGFNGYTF. Here the CDR3 DNA reads TGTGCCAGCCTCGGGTTCAATGGCTACACCTTC.